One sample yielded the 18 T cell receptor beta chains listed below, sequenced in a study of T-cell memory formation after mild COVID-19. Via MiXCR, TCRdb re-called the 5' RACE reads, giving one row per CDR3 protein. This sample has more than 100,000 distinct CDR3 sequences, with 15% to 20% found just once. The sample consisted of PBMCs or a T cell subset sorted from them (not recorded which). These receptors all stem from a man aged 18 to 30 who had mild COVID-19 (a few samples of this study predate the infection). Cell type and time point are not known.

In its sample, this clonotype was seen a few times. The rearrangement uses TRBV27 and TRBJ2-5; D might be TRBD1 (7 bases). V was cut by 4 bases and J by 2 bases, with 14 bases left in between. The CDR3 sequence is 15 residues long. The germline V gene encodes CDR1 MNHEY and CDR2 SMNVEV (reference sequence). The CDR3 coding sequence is TGTGCCAGCAGTTCTTGGACAGGAGGGCAAGAGACCCAGTACTTC. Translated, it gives CASSSWTGGQETQYF.

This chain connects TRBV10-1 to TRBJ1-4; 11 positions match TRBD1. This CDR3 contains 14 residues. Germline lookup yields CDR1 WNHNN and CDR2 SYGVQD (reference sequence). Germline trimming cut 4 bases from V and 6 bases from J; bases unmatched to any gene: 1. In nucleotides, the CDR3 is TGCGCCAGCAGTGGGACAGGGGGCGATGAAAAACTGTTTTTT. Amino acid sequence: CASSGTGGDEKLFF.

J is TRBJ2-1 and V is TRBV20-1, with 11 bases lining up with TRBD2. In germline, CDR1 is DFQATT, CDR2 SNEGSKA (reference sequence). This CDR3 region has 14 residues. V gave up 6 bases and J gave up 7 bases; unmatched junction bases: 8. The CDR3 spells CSALSGGAKNEQFF. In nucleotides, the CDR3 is TGCAGTGCCCTTAGCGGGGGGGCCAAGAATGAGCAGTTCTTC.

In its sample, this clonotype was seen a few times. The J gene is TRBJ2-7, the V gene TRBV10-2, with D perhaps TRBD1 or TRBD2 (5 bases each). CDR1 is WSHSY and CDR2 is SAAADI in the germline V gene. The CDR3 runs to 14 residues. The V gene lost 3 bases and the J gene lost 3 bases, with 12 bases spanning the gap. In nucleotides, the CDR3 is TGCGCCAGCAGTGATCACGGGGCCCTCTACGAGCAGTACTTC. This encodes CASSDHGALYEQYF.

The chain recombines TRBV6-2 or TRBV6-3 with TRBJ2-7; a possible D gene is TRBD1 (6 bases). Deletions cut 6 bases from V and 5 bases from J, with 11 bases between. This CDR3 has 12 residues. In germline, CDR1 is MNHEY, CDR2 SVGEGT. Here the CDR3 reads CASSRQENEQYV. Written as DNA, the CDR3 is TGTGCCAGCAGCCGACAGGAGAACGAGCAGTACGTC.

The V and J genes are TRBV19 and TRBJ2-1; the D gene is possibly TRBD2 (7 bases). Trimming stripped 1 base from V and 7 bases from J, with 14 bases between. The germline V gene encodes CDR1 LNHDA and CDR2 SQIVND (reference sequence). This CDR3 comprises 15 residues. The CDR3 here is CASSIGGGARNEQFF. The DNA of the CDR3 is TGTGCCAGTAGTATAGGAGGGGGGGCACGGAATGAGCAGTTCTTC.

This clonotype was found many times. The CDR3 region is CASSVDYTGELFF. The DNA of the CDR3 is TGTGCCAGCAGCGTTGATTACACCGGGGAGCTGTTTTTT. The chain combines TRBV2 with TRBJ2-2; D is undetermined. Trimming left V 6 bases short and J 3 bases short, with 8 bases between. There are 13 residues in the CDR3. The germline V gene has CDR1 SNHLY and CDR2 FYNNEI.

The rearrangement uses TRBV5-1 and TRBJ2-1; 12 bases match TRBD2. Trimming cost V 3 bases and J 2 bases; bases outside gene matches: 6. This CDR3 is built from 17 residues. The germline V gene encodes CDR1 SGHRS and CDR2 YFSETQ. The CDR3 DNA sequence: TGCGCCAGCAGCTCAAGTACTAGCGGGGGGCCCTACAATGAGCAGTTCTTC. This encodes CASSSSTSGGPYNEQFF.

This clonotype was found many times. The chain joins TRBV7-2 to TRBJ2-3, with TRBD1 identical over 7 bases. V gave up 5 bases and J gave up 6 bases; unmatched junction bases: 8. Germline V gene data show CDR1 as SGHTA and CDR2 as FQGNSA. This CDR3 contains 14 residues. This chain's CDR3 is CASSPSGGPDTQYF. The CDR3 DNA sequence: TGTGCCAGCAGCCCCTCAGGGGGTCCGGATACGCAGTATTTT.

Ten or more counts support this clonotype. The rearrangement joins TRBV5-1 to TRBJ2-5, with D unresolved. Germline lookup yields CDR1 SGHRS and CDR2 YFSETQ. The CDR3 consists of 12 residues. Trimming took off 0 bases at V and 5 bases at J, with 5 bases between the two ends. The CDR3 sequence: CASSLVKETQYF. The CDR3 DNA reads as TGCGCCAGCAGCTTGGTGAAGGAGACCCAGTACTTC.

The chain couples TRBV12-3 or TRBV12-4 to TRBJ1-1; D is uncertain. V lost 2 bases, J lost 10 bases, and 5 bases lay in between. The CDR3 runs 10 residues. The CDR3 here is CASSLSGAFF. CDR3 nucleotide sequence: TGTGCCAGCAGTTTATCGGGAGCTTTCTTT.

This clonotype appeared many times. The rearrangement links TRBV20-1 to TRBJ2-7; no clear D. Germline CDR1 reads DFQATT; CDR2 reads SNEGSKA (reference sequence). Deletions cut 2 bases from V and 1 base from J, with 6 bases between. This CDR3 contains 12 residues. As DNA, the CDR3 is TGCAGTGCTAGATACCGATCCTACGAGCAGTACGTC. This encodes CSARYRSYEQYV.

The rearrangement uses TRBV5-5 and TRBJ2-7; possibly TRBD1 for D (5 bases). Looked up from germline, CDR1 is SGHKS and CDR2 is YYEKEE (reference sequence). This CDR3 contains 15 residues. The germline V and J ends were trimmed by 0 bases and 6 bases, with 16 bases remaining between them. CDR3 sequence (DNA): TGTGCCAGCAGCTTGGTCGGTCAGGGTGGAATCGAGCAGTACTTC. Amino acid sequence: CASSLVGQGGIEQYF.

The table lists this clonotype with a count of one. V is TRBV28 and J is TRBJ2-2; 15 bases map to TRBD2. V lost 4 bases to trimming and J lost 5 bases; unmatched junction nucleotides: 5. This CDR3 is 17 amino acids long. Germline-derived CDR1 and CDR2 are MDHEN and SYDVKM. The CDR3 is CASSSGLAGGSTGELFF. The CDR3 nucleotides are TGTGCCAGCAGTTCGGGACTAGCGGGGGGTTCTACCGGGGAGCTGTTTTTT.

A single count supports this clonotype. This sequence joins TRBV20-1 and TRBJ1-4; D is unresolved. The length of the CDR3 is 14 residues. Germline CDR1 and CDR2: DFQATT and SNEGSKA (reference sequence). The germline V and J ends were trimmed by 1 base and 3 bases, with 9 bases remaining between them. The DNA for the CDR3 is TGCAGTGCTAGAGGCGCCAGTTCTAATGAAAAACTGTTTTTT. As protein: CSARGASSNEKLFF.

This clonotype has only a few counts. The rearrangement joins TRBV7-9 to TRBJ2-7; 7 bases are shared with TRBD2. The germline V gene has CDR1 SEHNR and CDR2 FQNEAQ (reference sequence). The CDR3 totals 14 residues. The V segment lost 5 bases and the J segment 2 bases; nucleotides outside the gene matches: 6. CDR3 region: CASSLGLPAYEQYF. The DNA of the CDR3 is TGTGCCAGCAGCCTGGGACTACCCGCCTACGAGCAGTACTTC.

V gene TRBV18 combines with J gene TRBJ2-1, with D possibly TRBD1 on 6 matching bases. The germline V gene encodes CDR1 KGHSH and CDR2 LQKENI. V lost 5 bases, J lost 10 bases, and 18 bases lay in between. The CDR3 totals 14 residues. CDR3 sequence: CASSKQGPPEEQFF. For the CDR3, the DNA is TGTGCCAGCTCAAAGCAGGGGCCCCCAGAGGAGCAGTTCTTC.

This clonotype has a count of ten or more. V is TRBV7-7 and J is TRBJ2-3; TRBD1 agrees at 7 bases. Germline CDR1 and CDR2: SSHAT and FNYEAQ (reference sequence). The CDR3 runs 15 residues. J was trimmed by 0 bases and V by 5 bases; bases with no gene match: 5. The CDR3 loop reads CASSPTGFSTDTQYF. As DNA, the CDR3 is TGTGCCAGCAGCCCGACAGGGTTCAGCACAGATACGCAGTATTTT.